The 5 T cell receptor beta chains presented below share a single source sample, sequenced in a study of T cells after posttransplantation cyclophosphamide. Clones were sequenced by immunoSEQ multiplex PCR, and TCRdb holds only the in-frame ones, with some missing. The sample contains around 17,000 clones, less than 85% of which appear only once. Control samples came 1 year after myeloablative marrow transplants with methotrexate plus calcineurin inhibitor. The material sequenced was PBMCs, taken after allogeneic stem cell transplant with calcineurin inhibitor and methotrexate. These receptors all come from a female patient under 30 who received an allogeneic stem cell transplant from an unrelated donor, was CMV-positive, and had acute and chronic GVHD. The graft donor may be the source of some T cells.

This rearrangement joins TRBV7-2 to TRBJ2-1, with D possibly being TRBD1 (6 bases). Trimming shortened V by 7 bases and J by 0 bases, and 16 bases separated the two germline ends. Germline CDR1 SGHTA, CDR2 FQGNSA. This CDR3 contains 16 residues. This CDR3 reads CASIKGGLASYNEQFF. The CDR3, as DNA: TGTGCCAGCATCAAAGGGGGTCTAGCCTCCTACAATGAGCAGTTCTTC.

This clone was seen once. The chain has TRBV7-8 and TRBJ2-7, with 9 bases lining up with TRBD1. CDR1 is SGHVS, CDR2 FQNEAQ, per germline. V lost 5 bases, J lost 0 bases, and 5 bases stayed unmatched. The CDR3 has 15 amino acids. CDR3 bases: TGTGCCAGCAGCGCCGGGACAGGGTCCTCCTACGAGCAGTACTTC. Translating gives CASSAGTGSSYEQYF. The variable domain in full, with the rest retrieved from reference TRBV7-8 and TRBJ2-7, is GAGVSQSPRYKVAKRGQDVALRCDPISGHVSLFWYQQALGQGPEFLTYFQNEAQLDKSGLPSDRFFAERPEGSVSTLKIQRTQQEDSAVYLCASSAGTGSSYEQYFGPGTRLTVT.

The chain links TRBV4-2 to TRBJ2-1; TRBD2 is a possible D gene (6 bases). The germline CDR1 and CDR2 sequences are LGHNA and YNFKEQ. The CDR3 is 18 residues long. V dropped 4 bases and J dropped 5 bases, with 24 bases sitting between them. CDR3 DNA sequence: TGTGCCAGCAGCCTCATTAGAAGTGGGAGACTAGGGCACAATGAGCAGTTCTTC. The encoded protein is CASSLIRSGRLGHNEQFF.

The chain joins TRBV6-5 to TRBJ2-3; TRBD2 might be the D (6 bases). Germline CDR1 is MNHEY and CDR2 is SVGAGI. The CDR3 has 15 residues. Deletions cut 6 bases from V and 8 bases from J, with 21 bases between. DNA for the CDR3: TGTGCCAGCAGCCAGACTAGTACCCTCACGGGTACGCAGTATTTT. Amino acid sequence: CASSQTSTLTGTQYF.

Points on this clone: The junction and the germline gene differ at one end; a read error may be behind it. The sample carries other DNA sequences with the same CDR3. The chain recombines TRBV30 with TRBJ2-3; TRBD1 aligns across 7 bases. This CDR3 has 15 residues. CDR1 is GTSNPN, CDR2 SVGIG, per germline (reference sequence). CDR3 region: CAWSPGGAHTDTQYF. DNA of the CDR3: TGTGCCTGGAGTCCAGGGGGAGCACACACAGATACACAGTATTTT. Full variable domain (remainder filled in from reference TRBV30 and TRBJ2-3): SQTIHQWPATLVQPVGSPLSLECTVEGTSNPNLYWYRQAAGRGLQLLFYSVGIGQISSEVPQNLSASRPQDRQFILSSKKLLLSDSGFYLCAWSPGGAHTDTQYFGPGTRLTVL.